This T cell receptor beta chain was retrieved from a study of response to subunit inactivated influenza vaccine. The CDR3 totals 13 residues. Germline CDR1 and CDR2: SGHTA and FQGTGA. The germline V and J ends were trimmed by 0 bases and 5 bases, with 8 bases remaining between them. TCRdb itself ran the RT-PCR reads through MiXCR, one entry per CDR3 protein. Among just under 550,000 distinct CDR3 sequences listed, around a quarter were seen once. These sequences were also reported in another study, on T cells expressing NK-cell markers. From that report: Scientists made TCR beta cDNA using 5'RACE template switching with UMIs. Eight donors were sequenced, of whom seven were HCMV-seropositive, while the remaining one was HCMV-seronegative. Over 5 donors had dominant NKG2C+ clonotypes that comprised about 1.0-8% of their CD8+ T cells. The CD3+CD56-NKG2C+ fraction of a handful of donors was likewise dominated by these clonotypes.

The specimen comprised CD4+ T cells sorted from PBMCs, sampled 12 days after vaccination. This rearrangement joins TRBV7-3 to TRBJ2-7; D is ambiguous. This receptor was taken from a man in his fifties who received an inactivated influenza vaccine. The CDR3 region has the DNA TGTGCCAGCAGCTTAACGAAGAAGGACGAGCAGTACTTC. Translating it yields CASSLTKKDEQYF.